This T cell receptor (beta chain) was recovered during a study of T-cell reconstitution after alpha-beta-depleted transplantation in children. Overall study results and limits: The origin of high day-60 TCRbeta diversity in some patients lay in surviving recipient T cells and thymic progenitors. Approximately two months post-transplant, alpha-beta T cells reportedly originated from several hundred expanded graft clones. At one year after transplant, newly produced T cells mostly accounted for T-cell counts and diversity.

Unique molecular identifiers were incorporated during preparation of the TCRbeta library. Using its own MiXCR run on the PCR reads, TCRdb lists one record per CDR3 protein. The data show roughly 350,000 distinct CDR3 sequences, around 15% seen once. A few counts support this clonotype. Its antigen is as yet unknown. The sequence was obtained from a male patient between 2 and 10 years old who had a stem cell transplant for acute lymphoblastic leukemia, so the T cells may come from the graft donor. Sample: PBMCs, mostly from graft donor cells, taken 360 days after TCRalphabeta/CD19-depleted stem cell transplant.

CDR3 DNA sequence: TGTGCCAGCAGTTTCCTTCGGGCCGGAATGACTGAAGCTTTCTTT. Protein: CASSFLRAGMTEAFF. V and J are TRBV28 and TRBJ1-1; D not certain. This CDR3 is 15 amino acids long. The germline V gene has CDR1 MDHEN and CDR2 SYDVKM. Trimming removed 3 bases at V and 5 bases at J, with 16 bases between.